What follows are 30 T cell receptor beta chains derived from one specimen sequenced in a study of shared clonotypes between healthy human individuals. Repertoires were generated with immunoSEQ multiplex PCR, while TCRdb's copy carries only in-frame clones and drops some. The repertoire holds hundreds of thousands of clones, with approximately 96% as singletons. CD8 cells regarded as naive lacked CD45RO, were positively chosen for CCR7, and omitted terminally differentiated effector memory CD45RA+ cells. Material: naive CD8+ T cells sorted from blood. These receptors were collected from a woman between 25 and 40 years old in good health.

The chain links TRBV28 to TRBJ1-1; D is undetermined. The V gene lost 6 bases and the J gene lost 0 bases, with 14 bases spanning the gap. The CDR3 extends over 15 amino acids. In germline, CDR1 is MDHEN, CDR2 SYDVKM. CDR3 bases: TGTGCCAGCAGCCCAAACCCTTGGGTGAACACTGAAGCTTTCTTT. Protein sequence: CASSPNPWVNTEAFF.

The J gene is TRBJ2-1, the V gene TRBV19; no reliable D call. The V gene's germline CDR1 is LNHDA and CDR2 SQIVND (reference sequence). The ends were cut back, 6 bases at V and 3 bases at J, with 18 bases in the middle. This CDR3 has 16 amino acids. CDR3 in DNA: TGTGCCAGTAGCCCCCCTCACGGTCCGAACTACAATGAGCAGTTCTTC. Protein product: CASSPPHGPNYNEQFF.

CDR3 sequence: CASSPRFAGQALPYNEQFF. Here the CDR3 DNA reads TGTGCCAGTAGTCCCCGTTTCGCCGGACAGGCCCTCCCCTACAATGAGCAGTTCTTC. The genes are TRBV19 and TRBJ2-1; 7 bases are shared with TRBD1. The CDR3 runs to 19 residues. The germline CDR1 and CDR2 sequences are LNHDA and SQIVND (reference sequence). Trimming cost V 5 bases and J 2 bases; bases outside gene matches: 18.

This clone was recorded only once. The CDR3, as DNA: TGTGCCAGCAGTGGTTGGACTAGCGGTTACGAGCAGTACTTC. Translating gives CASSGWTSGYEQYF. The chain joins TRBV6-1 to TRBJ2-7; 10 nucleotides agree with TRBD2. The germline gives CDR1 MNHNS, CDR2 SASEGT. V was pared by 4 bases and J by 4 bases, with 4 bases of the junction left unmatched. The CDR3 extends over 14 amino acids.

Turning to this clone: This sample includes further DNA sequences coding for the same CDR3. The chain couples TRBV11-2 to TRBJ2-7; D gene unclear. V was pared by 0 bases and J by 6 bases, with 6 bases between. The CDR3 extends over 12 amino acids. CDR1 and CDR2 (germline): SGHAT, FQNNGV. For the CDR3, the DNA is TGTGCCAGCAGCTTAGATCGGAGCGAGCAGTACTTC. It codes for CASSLDRSEQYF.

This sequence joins TRBV27 and TRBJ2-3; D not certain. This CDR3 comprises 14 residues. CDR1 is MNHEY and CDR2 is SMNVEV in the germline V gene (reference sequence). The V end lost 9 bases, the J end lost 3 bases, and 16 bases lay between the germline ends. The CDR3, as DNA: TGTGCCAGAGGGCTCGACAATCGGACAGATACGCAGTATTTT. Amino acid sequence: CARGLDNRTDTQYF.

This clone was recorded once. The chain uses TRBV27 and TRBJ1-1, with D unclear. Germline V gives CDR1 MNHEY, CDR2 SMNVEV (reference sequence). The V end lost 4 bases, the J end lost 0 bases, and 6 bases lay between the germline ends. There are 13 residues in the CDR3. For the CDR3, the DNA is TGTGCCAGCAGTTCTTTCATGAACACTGAAGCTTTCTTT. Translation: CASSSFMNTEAFF.

The V gene is TRBV28, the J gene TRBJ2-5, with D maybe TRBD1 (5 bases). The J call may be mistaken, given a closer DNA end match to TRBJ2-7. Germline values: CDR1 MDHEN, CDR2 SYDVKM. This CDR3 is built from 13 residues. The CDR3 sequence: CASSDPDTYEQYF. DNA of the CDR3: TGTGCCAGCAGCGACCCGGACACCTACGAGCAGTACTTC.

The chain uses TRBV29-1 and TRBJ2-7; no clear D. V lost 2 bases and J lost 4, with 12 bases in between. The germline gives CDR1 SQVTM, CDR2 ANQGSEA. The length of the CDR3 is 13 residues. The CDR3 sequence is CSVESPIGYEQYF. The CDR3 DNA follows: TGCAGCGTTGAATCCCCGATTGGGTACGAGCAGTACTTC.

This sequence joins TRBV18 and TRBJ2-1; 11 nucleotides match TRBD1. The CDR3 is 16 amino acids. CDR1 is KGHSH, CDR2 LQKENI, per germline. The V gene end was trimmed by 2 bases and the J gene end by 7 bases; junction bases not matched to a gene: 7. CDR3 sequence (DNA): TGTGCCAGCTCACCAGGGACAGGGGGACCCTTAAATGAGCAGTTCTTC. Protein product: CASSPGTGGPLNEQFF.

V usage is TRBV11-2 and J usage is TRBJ2-5; the match to TRBD2 covers 8 bases. After removal of 5 bases from V and 4 bases from J, the junction contained 9 bases not matched to a gene. Germline lookup yields CDR1 SGHAT and CDR2 FQNNGV. The CDR3 loop spans 15 amino acids. DNA of the CDR3: TGTGCCAGCAGCATCGGGACTAGTTATCTAGAGACCCAGTACTTC. Translated: CASSIGTSYLETQYF.

The chain recombines TRBV19 with TRBJ1-5, with 7 positions matching TRBD1. CDR1 LNHDA and CDR2 SQIVND come from the germline V gene (reference sequence). This CDR3 region has 15 residues. Losses at the gene ends were 6 bases for V and 5 bases for J; bases not matched to a gene: 10. In DNA, the CDR3 is TGTGCCAGTAGCATCGCCCAGGGGGGGGATCAGCCCCAGCATTTT. Its protein is CASSIAQGGDQPQHF.

Notes on this clone: The sample carries other DNA sequences with the same CDR3. The gene calls are TRBV5-6 and TRBJ2-7, with D possibly TRBD1 on 6 matching bases. The V gene's germline CDR1 is SGHDT and CDR2 YYEEEE. V was pared by 5 bases and J by 5 bases, with 14 bases between. The CDR3 covers 13 residues. The CDR3 coding sequence is TGTGCCAGCAGACTTGAGGACAGCGACGAGCAGTACTTC. Translation gives CASRLEDSDEQYF. Drawing the rest from reference TRBV5-6 and TRBJ2-7, the complete variable domain is DAGVTQSPTHLIKTRGQQVTLRCSPKSGHDTVSWYQQALGQGPQFIFQYYEEEERQRGNFPDRFSGHQFPNYSSELNVNALLLGDSALYLCASRLEDSDEQYFGPGTRLTVT.

This sequence joins TRBV15 and TRBJ1-1; D unclear. Germline CDR1 LNHNV, CDR2 YYDKDF (reference sequence). This CDR3 spans 11 amino acids. Trimming shortened V by 4 bases and J by 11 bases, and 11 bases separated the two germline ends. In DNA, the CDR3 is TGTGCCACCAGCATTGGATCCAGCGCTTTCTTT. This translates into CATSIGSSAFF.

The CDR3 sequence: CASSEPLGGGQYF. In nucleotides, the CDR3 is TGTGCCAGCAGTGAACCCCTCGGTGGGGGACAGTACTTC. The chain links TRBV2 to TRBJ2-7; TRBD1 or TRBD2 may be the D gene (5 bases each). The CDR3 is 13 residues long. Deletions cut 2 bases from V and 10 bases from J, with 15 bases between. Per the germline V gene, CDR1 is SNHLY and CDR2 is FYNNEI.

V is TRBV28 and J is TRBJ2-5; no clear D gene. CDR3 length equals 12 residues. The V gene's germline CDR1 is MDHEN and CDR2 SYDVKM. Between the trimmed V and J ends, which lost 3 bases and 14 bases, there was a span of 16 bases. CDR3 nucleotide sequence: TGTGCCAGCAGTTTTTCCCGTTGGGATCCCTACTTC. Its translation: CASSFSRWDPYF.

V usage is TRBV9 and J usage is TRBJ1-1; TRBD1 matches at 9 bases. CDR3 length: 13 amino acids. The V gene's germline CDR1 is SGDLS and CDR2 YYNGEE. Trimming cost V 3 bases and J 8 bases; bases outside gene matches: 5. The CDR3 region is CASSERDRVEAFF. The CDR3 nucleotides read TGTGCCAGCAGCGAACGGGACAGGGTCGAAGCTTTCTTT. Full variable domain (missing parts from reference TRBV9 and TRBJ1-1): DSGVTQTPKHLITATGQRVTLRCSPRSGDLSVYWYQQSLDQGLQFLIQYYNGEERAKGNILERFSAQQFPDLHSELNLSSLELGDSALYFCASSERDRVEAFFGQGTRLTVV.

Notes on this clone: Other nucleotide sequences in the sample specify the same CDR3. The V and J genes are TRBV5-6 and TRBJ2-3; D remains unclear. Germline values: CDR1 SGHDT, CDR2 YYEEEE. Trimming stripped 0 bases from V and 0 bases from J, with 5 bases between. The CDR3 length is 14 residues. In DNA form, the CDR3 reads TGTGCCAGCAGCTTGGTCGGGAGCACAGATACGCAGTATTTT. It yields the protein CASSLVGSTDTQYF.

In regard to this clone: The identical CDR3 is also encoded by other nucleotide sequences in the sample. The J gene is TRBJ2-7, the V gene TRBV6-1; 10 bases agree with TRBD1. Germline trimming cut 8 bases from V and 2 bases from J; bases unmatched to any gene: 3. This CDR3 is built from 13 residues. CDR1 and CDR2 (germline): MNHNS, SASEGT. The CDR3 nucleotides read TGTGCCAGCCGCGGGACAGGGGCCTACGAGCAGTACTTC. As protein: CASRGTGAYEQYF.

The chain carries TRBV7-9 and TRBJ1-5; a possible D gene is TRBD1 (6 bases). V lost 5 bases and J 3 bases, leaving 11 bases between the germline ends. This CDR3 comprises 14 residues. Germline V CDR1 and CDR2: SEHNR, FQNEAQ (reference sequence). CDR3 residues: CASSPGGDNQPQHF. The CDR3 nucleotides read TGTGCCAGCAGCCCTGGGGGCGACAATCAGCCCCAGCATTTT.

J is TRBJ1-2 and V is TRBV14; 8 bases line up with TRBD1. Per germline, CDR1 SGHDN and CDR2 FVKESK. The V segment lost 0 bases and the J segment 5 bases; nucleotides outside the gene matches: 11. The CDR3 runs to 17 residues. CDR3 amino acids: CASSQDSRQGKNYGYTF. As DNA, the CDR3 is TGTGCCAGCAGCCAAGATTCGAGACAGGGGAAGAATTATGGCTACACCTTC.

V and J are TRBV19 and TRBJ1-1; perhaps TRBD1 as D (5 bases). Trimming removed 5 bases at V and 0 bases at J, with 19 bases between. CDR1 is LNHDA and CDR2 is SQIVND in the germline V gene (reference sequence). There are 17 residues in the CDR3. The CDR3 reads CASSLRGVAGMNTEAFF. In DNA form, the CDR3 reads TGTGCCAGTAGTTTACGGGGGGTGGCCGGAATGAACACTGAAGCTTTCTTT.

This clone appeared once. This chain uses TRBV19 with TRBJ1-1; D ambiguous. Germline V gene lookup returns CDR1 LNHDA and CDR2 SQIVND (reference sequence). This CDR3 spans 15 amino acids. V was clipped by 5 bases and J by 0 bases, with 13 bases between them. Here the CDR3 reads CASSERAVLNTEAFF. The CDR3 DNA reads as TGTGCCAGTAGTGAGCGTGCGGTACTGAACACTGAAGCTTTCTTT.

V usage is TRBV27 and J usage is TRBJ1-1; 7 nucleotides line up with TRBD1. Germline V gene sequence: CDR1 MNHEY, CDR2 SMNVEV (reference sequence). With 0 bases clipped from V and 0 bases from J, the junction kept 10 bases outside the gene matches. This CDR3 has 18 amino acids. The CDR3 bases are TGTGCCAGCAGTTTATCGCTACAGGGAGGGGGCCTGAACACTGAAGCTTTCTTT. Protein product: CASSLSLQGGGLNTEAFF.

The V call is TRBV7-8, the J call TRBJ2-3; tentative D call: TRBD2 (5 bases). The CDR3 runs 16 residues. Trimming removed 5 bases from V and 4 bases from J, with 19 bases in between. Germline values: CDR1 SGHVS, CDR2 FQNEAQ. The CDR3 coding sequence is TGTGCCAGCAGCGGAGGTCTGGGCCCTGGGTCAGATACGCAGTATTTT. Amino acid sequence: CASSGGLGPGSDTQYF.

The chain employs TRBV11-1 and TRBJ2-1; possible D gene TRBD2, 6 bases. The CDR3 loop spans 16 amino acids. The V gene's germline CDR1 is SGHAT and CDR2 FQDESV (reference sequence). The V end lost 7 bases, the J end lost 3 bases, and 19 bases lay between the germline ends. The CDR3 protein is CASTYNMGGLYNEQFF. The CDR3, as DNA: TGTGCCAGCACCTACAATATGGGGGGTCTCTACAATGAGCAGTTCTTC.

A word on this clone: This sample includes further DNA sequences coding for the same CDR3. The chain is built from TRBV27 and TRBJ2-1; the match to TRBD2 covers 13 bases. The germline CDR1 and CDR2 sequences are MNHEY and SMNVEV (reference sequence). V was clipped by 8 bases and J by 5 bases; unmatched bases: 6. The CDR3 covers 15 residues. CDR3 sequence: CASSPGTSGNNEQFF. CDR3 sequence (DNA): TGTGCCAGCTCCCCGGGGACTAGCGGGAACAATGAGCAGTTCTTC.

The CDR3 DNA sequence: TGCGCCAGCAGCCAAGATATCGAGAACACTGAAGCTTTCTTT. It codes for CASSQDIENTEAFF. The chain is built from TRBV4-1 and TRBJ1-1; no reliable D call. Germline V gene lookup returns CDR1 MGHRA and CDR2 YSYEKL. The CDR3 has 14 residues. V dropped 0 bases and J dropped 1 base, with 6 bases sitting between them.

V is TRBV5-1 and J is TRBJ2-7, with TRBD2 matching 8 bases. Per the germline V gene, CDR1 is SGHRS and CDR2 is YFSETQ. The J segment lost 2 bases and the V segment lost 0 bases, leaving 10 bases of the junction unmatched. This CDR3 is 17 amino acids long. DNA of the CDR3: TGCGCCAGCAGCTTGGTAGCGGGGATAATTCGAGCCTACGAGCAGTACTTC. This gives the protein CASSLVAGIIRAYEQYF.

V usage is TRBV7-6 and J usage is TRBJ2-5, with TRBD1 matching over 9 bases. Germline CDR1 SGHVS, CDR2 FNYEAQ. V trimming: 5 bases; J trimming: 5 bases; junction bases outside the gene matches: 6. This CDR3 has 14 residues. In DNA form, the CDR3 reads TGTGCCAGCAGCGAGGACAGGGGATGGGAGACCCAGTACTTC. Amino acid sequence: CASSEDRGWETQYF.